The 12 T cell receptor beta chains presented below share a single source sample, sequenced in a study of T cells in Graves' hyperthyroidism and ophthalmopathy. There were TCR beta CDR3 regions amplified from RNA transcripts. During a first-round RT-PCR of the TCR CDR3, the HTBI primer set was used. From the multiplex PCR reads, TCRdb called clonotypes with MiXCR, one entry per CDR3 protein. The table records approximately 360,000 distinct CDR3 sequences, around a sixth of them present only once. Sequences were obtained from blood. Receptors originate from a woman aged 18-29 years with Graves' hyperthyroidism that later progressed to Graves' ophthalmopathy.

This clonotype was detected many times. CDR3 in DNA: TGCAGTGCCATTCAGGGTGAGGGAGAGACCCAGTACTTC. It encodes CSAIQGEGETQYF. The J gene is TRBJ2-5, the V gene TRBV20-1; D may be TRBD1 or TRBD2 (5 bases each). V was trimmed by 6 bases and J by 4 bases, leaving 15 bases between them. Germline lookup yields CDR1 DFQATT and CDR2 SNEGSKA (reference sequence). This CDR3 region has 13 residues.

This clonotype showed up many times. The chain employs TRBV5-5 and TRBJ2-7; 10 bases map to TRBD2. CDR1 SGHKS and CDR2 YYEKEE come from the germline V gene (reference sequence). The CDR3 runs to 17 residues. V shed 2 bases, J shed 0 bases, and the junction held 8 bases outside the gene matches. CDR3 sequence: CASSFPSGTSASYEQYF. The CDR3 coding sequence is TGTGCCAGCAGCTTCCCCTCCGGGACTAGCGCCTCCTACGAGCAGTACTTC.

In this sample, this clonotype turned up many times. The CDR3 region is CASTFSPSKYF. For the CDR3, the DNA is TGTGCCAGCACCTTTAGCCCTTCCAAGTATTTT. V is TRBV12-3 or TRBV12-4 and J is TRBJ2-3, with no clear D. V gave up 7 bases and J gave up 13 bases, with 15 bases separating them. CDR3 size: 11 residues.

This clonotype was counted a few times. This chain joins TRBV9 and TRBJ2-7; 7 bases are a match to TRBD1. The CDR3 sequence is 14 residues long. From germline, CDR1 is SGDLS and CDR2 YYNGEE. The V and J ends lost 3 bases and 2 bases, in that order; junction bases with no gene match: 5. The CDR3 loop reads CASSATGTTYEQYF. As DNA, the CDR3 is TGTGCCAGCAGCGCGACAGGGACAACCTACGAGCAGTACTTC.

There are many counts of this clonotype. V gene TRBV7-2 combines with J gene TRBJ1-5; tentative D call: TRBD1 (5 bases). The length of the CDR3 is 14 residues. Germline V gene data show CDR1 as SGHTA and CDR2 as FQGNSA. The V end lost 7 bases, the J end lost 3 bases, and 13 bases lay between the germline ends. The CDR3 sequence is CASTPGALNQPQHF. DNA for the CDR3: TGTGCCAGCACCCCCGGGGCGCTCAATCAGCCCCAGCATTTT.

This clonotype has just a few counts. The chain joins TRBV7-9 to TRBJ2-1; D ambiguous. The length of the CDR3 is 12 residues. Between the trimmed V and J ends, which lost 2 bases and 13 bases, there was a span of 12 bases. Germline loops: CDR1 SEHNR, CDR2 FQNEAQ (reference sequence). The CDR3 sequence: CASSLNVVGQFF. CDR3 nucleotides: TGTGCCAGCAGCTTAAACGTCGTAGGACAGTTCTTC.

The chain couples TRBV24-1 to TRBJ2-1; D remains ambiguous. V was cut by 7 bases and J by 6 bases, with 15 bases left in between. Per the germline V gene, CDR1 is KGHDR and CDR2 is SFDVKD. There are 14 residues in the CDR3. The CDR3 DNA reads TGTGCCACCAGCACCGCCAGGCACGCCAATGAGCAGTTCTTC. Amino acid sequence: CATSTARHANEQFF.

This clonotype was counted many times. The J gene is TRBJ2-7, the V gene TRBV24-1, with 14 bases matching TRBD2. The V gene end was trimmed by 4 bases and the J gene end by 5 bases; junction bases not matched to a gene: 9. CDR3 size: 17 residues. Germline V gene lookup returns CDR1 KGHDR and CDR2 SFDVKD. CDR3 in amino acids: CATSDPGTSGSPDEQYF. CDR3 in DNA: TGTGCCACCAGTGACCCAGGGACTAGCGGGAGTCCCGACGAGCAGTACTTC.

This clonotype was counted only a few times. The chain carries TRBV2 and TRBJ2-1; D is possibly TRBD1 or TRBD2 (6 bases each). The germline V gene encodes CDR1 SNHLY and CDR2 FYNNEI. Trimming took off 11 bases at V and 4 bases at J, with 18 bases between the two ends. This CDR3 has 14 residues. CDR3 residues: CADRGGPTYNEQFF. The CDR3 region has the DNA TGTGCCGACAGAGGGGGGCCTACATACAATGAGCAGTTCTTC. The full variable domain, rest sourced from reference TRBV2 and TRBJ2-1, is EPEVTQTPSHQVTQMGQEVILRCVPISNHLYFYWYRQILGQKVEFLVSFYNNEISEKSEIFDDQFSVERPDGSNFTLKIRSTKLEDSAMYFCADRGGPTYNEQFFGPGTRLTVL.

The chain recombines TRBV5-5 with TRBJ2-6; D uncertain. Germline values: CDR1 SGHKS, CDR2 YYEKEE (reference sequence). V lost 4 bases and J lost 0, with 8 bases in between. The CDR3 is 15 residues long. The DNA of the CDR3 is TGTGCCAGCAGCATCGGTGGCTCTGGGGCCAACGTCCTGACTTTC. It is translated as CASSIGGSGANVLTF.

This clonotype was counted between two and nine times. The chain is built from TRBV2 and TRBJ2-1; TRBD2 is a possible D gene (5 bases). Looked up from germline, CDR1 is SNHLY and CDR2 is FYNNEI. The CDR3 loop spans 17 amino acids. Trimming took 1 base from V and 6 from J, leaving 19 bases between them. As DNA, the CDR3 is TGTGCCAGCAGTGAAGTACCGTACTGGGGAGTTAGCAATGAGCAGTTCTTC. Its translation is CASSEVPYWGVSNEQFF.

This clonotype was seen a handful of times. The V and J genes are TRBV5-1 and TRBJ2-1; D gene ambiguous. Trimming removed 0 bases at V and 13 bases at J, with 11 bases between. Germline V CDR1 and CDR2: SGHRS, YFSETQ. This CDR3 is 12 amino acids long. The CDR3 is CASSLVTEPQFF. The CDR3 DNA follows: TGCGCCAGCAGCTTGGTGACCGAGCCTCAGTTCTTC.